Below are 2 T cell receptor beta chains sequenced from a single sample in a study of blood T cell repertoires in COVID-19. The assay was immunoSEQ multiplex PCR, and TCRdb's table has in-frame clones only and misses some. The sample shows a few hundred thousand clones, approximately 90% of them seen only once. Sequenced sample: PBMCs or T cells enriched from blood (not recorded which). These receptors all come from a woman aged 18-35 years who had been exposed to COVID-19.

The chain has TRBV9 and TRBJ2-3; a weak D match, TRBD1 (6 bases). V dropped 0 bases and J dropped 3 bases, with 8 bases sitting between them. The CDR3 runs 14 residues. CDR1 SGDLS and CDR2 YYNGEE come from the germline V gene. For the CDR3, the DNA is TGTGCCAGCAGCGTAGATCAGGGGACAGATACGCAGTATTTT. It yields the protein CASSVDQGTDTQYF.

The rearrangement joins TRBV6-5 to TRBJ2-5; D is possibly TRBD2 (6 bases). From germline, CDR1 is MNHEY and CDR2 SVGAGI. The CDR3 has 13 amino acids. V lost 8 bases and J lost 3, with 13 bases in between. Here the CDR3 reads CASWDSNKETQYF. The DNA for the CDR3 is TGTGCCAGCTGGGACTCAAATAAAGAGACCCAGTACTTC.